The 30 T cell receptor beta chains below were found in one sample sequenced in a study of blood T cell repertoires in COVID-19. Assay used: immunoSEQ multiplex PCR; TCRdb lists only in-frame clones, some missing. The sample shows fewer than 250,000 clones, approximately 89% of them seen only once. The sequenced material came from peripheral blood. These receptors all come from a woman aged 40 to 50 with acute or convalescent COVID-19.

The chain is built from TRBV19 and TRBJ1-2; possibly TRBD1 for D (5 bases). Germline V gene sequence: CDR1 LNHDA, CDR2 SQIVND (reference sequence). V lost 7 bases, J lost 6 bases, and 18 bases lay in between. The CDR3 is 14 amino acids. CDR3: CASKNGQGIHGYTF. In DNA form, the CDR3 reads TGTGCCAGTAAGAACGGGCAGGGTATACATGGCTACACCTTC.

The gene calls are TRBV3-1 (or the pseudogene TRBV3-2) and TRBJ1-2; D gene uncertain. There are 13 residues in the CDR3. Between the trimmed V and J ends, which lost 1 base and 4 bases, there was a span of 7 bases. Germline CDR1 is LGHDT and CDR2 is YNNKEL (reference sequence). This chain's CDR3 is CASSQGLGYGYTF. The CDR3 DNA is TGTGCCAGCAGCCAAGGACTCGGCTATGGCTACACCTTC.

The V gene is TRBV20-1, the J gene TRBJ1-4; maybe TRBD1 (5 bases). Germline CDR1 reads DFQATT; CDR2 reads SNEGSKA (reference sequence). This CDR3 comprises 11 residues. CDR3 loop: CTGVTREKLFF. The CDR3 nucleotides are TGCACGGGGGTAACGCGTGAAAAACTGTTTTTT.

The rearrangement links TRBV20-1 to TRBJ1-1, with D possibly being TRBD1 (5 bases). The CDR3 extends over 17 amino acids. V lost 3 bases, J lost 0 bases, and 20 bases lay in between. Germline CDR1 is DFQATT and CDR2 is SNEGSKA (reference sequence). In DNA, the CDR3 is TGCAGTGCTAGTTTAGGGGAAGGTTATTACATGAACACTGAAGCTTTCTTT. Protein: CSASLGEGYYMNTEAFF.

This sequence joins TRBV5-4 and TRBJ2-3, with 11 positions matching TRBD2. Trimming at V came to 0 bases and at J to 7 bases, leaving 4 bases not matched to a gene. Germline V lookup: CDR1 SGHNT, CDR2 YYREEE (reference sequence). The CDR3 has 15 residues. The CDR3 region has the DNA TGTGCCAGCAGCTTGGTAGCGGGGGGGAAAAATACGCAGTATTTT. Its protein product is CASSLVAGGKNTQYF.

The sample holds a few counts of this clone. CDR3 in amino acids: CASSQGAALNTEAFF. CDR3 bases: TGTGCCAGCAGTCAGGGGGCCGCTTTGAACACTGAAGCTTTCTTT. The rearrangement joins TRBV6-5 to TRBJ1-1, with 8 bases fitting TRBD1. The junction had 5 bases not matched to a gene; V was cut back by 5 bases and J by 0 bases. The CDR3 has 15 residues. Germline values: CDR1 MNHEY, CDR2 SVGAGI.

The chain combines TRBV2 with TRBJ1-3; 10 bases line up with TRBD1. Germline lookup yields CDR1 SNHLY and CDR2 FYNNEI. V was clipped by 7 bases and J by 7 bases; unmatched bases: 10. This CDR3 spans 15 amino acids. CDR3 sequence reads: CASTTLTGGRNTIYF. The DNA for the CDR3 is TGTGCCAGCACGACCTTGACAGGGGGCCGGAACACCATATATTTT.

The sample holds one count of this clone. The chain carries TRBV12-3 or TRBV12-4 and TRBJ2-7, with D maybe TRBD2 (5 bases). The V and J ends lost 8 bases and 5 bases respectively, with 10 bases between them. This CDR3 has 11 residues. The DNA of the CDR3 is TGTGCCAGCTCCAAGGGAGACGAGCAGTACGTC. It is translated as CASSKGDEQYV.

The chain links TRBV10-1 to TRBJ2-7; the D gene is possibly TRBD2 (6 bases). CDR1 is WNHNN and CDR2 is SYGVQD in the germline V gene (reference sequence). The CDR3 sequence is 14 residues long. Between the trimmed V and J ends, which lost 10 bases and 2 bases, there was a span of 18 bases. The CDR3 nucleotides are TGCGCCACCCCGGAGGGTGCAAGCACCTACGAGCAGTACGTC. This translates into CATPEGASTYEQYV.

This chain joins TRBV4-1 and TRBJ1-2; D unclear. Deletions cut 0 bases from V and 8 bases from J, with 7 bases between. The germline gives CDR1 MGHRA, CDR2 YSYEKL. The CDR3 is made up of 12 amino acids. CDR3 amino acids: CASSQDTRGYTF. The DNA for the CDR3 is TGCGCCAGCAGCCAAGATACCAGGGGCTACACCTTC.

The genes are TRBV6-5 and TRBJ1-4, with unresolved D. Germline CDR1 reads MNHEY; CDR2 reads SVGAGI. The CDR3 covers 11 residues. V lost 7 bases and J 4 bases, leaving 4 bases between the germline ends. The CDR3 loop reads CASTFNEKLFF. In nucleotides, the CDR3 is TGTGCCAGCACCTTTAATGAAAAACTGTTTTTT.

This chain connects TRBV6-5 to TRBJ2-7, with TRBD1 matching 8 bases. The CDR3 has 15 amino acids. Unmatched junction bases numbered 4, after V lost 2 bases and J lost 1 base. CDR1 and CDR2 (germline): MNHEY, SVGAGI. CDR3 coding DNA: TGTGCCAGCAGTTACGCCCAGGGGGCGTCCTACGAGCAGTACGTC. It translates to CASSYAQGASYEQYV.

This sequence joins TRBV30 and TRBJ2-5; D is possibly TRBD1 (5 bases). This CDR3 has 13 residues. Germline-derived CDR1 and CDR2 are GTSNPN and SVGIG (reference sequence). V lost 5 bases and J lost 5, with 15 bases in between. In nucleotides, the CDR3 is TGTGCCTGGGGAACAGGATTATCGGAGACCCAGTACTTC. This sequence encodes CAWGTGLSETQYF. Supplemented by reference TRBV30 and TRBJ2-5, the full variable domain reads SQTIHQWPATLVQPVGSPLSLECTVEGTSNPNLYWYRQAAGRGLQLLFYSVGIGQISSEVPQNLSASRPQDRQFILSSKKLLLSDSGFYLCAWGTGLSETQYFGPGTRLLVL.

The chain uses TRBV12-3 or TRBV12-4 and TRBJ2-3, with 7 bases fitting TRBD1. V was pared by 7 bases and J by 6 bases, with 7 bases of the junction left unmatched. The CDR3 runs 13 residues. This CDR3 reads CASNGQERDTQYF. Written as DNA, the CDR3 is TGTGCCAGCAACGGACAGGAACGGGATACGCAGTATTTT.

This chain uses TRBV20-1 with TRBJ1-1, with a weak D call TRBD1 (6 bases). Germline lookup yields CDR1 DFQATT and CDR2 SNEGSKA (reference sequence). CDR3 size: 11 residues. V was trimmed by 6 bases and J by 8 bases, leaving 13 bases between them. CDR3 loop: CSATRQEEAFF. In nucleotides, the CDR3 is TGCAGTGCCACCCGACAGGAAGAAGCTTTCTTT.

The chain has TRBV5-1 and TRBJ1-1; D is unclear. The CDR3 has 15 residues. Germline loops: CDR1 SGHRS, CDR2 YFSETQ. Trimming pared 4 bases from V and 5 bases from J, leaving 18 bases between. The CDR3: CASSPRGSMGTEAFF. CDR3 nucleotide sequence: TGCGCCAGCAGCCCGCGGGGTTCCATGGGGACTGAAGCTTTCTTT.

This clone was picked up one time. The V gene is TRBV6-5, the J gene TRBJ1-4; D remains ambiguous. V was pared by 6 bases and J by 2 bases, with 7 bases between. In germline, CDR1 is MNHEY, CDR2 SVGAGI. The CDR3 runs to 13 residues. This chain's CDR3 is CASSPGTNEKLFF. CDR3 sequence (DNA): TGTGCCAGCAGCCCAGGCACTAATGAAAAACTGTTTTTT.

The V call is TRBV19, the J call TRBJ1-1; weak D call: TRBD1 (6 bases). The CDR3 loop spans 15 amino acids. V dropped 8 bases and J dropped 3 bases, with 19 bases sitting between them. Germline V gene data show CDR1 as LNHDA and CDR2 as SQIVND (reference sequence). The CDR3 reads CASVTVGGGHTEAFF. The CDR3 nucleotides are TGTGCCAGTGTGACGGTGGGGGGGGGCCACACTGAAGCTTTCTTT.

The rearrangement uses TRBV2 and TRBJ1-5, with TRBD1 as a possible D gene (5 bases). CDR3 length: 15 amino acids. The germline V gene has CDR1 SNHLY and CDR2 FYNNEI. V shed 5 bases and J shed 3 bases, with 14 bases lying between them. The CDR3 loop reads CASSLSTEINQPQHF. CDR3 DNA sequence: TGTGCCAGCAGTCTTTCGACAGAGATCAATCAGCCCCAGCATTTT. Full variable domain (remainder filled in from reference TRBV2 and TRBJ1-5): EPEVTQTPSHQVTQMGQEVILRCVPISNHLYFYWYRQILGQKVEFLVSFYNNEISEKSEIFDDQFSVERPDGSNFTLKIRSTKLEDSAMYFCASSLSTEINQPQHFGDGTRLSIL.

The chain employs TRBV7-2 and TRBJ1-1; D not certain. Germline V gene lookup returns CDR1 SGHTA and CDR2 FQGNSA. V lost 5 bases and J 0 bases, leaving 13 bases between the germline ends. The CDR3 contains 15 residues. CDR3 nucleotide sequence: TGTGCCAGCAGCCCGGGGAGTAGTATGAACACTGAAGCTTTCTTT. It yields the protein CASSPGSSMNTEAFF.

The CDR3 loop reads CAISAQGSSEAFF. In DNA, the CDR3 is TGTGCCATCAGTGCACAGGGATCTTCTGAAGCTTTCTTT. This chain links TRBV10-3 with TRBJ1-1; perhaps TRBD1 as D (6 bases). The germline V and J ends were trimmed by 4 bases and 6 bases, with 12 bases remaining between them. The CDR3 spans 13 residues. CDR1 and CDR2 from the germline V gene are ENHRY and SYGVKD.

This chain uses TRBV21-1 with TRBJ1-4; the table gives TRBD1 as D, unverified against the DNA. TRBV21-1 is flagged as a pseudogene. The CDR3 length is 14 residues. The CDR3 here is CASNHYRWVGKLFF. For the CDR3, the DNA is TGTGCCAGCAATCATTACAGGTGGGTCGGAAAACTGTTTTTT.

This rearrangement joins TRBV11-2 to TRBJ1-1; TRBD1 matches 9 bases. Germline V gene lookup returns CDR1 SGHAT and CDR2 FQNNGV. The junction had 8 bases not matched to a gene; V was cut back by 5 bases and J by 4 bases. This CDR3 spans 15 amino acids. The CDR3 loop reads CASSTYRGQGTEAFF. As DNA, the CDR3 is TGTGCCAGCAGCACTTACAGGGGGCAGGGCACTGAAGCTTTCTTT.

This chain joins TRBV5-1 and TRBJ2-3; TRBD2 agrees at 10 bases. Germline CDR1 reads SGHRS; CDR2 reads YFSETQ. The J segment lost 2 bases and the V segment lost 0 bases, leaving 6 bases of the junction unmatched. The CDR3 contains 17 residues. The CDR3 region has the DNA TGCGCCAGCAGCTTGGGAGGTAGCGGGGGGCACACAGATACGCAGTATTTT. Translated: CASSLGGSGGHTDTQYF.

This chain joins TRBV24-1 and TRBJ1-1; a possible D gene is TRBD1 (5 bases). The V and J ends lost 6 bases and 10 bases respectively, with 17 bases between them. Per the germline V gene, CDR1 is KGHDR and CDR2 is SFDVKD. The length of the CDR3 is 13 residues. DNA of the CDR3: TGTGCCACCAGTTCCGGGGGGATGATTAGAGCTTTCTTT. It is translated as CATSSGGMIRAFF.

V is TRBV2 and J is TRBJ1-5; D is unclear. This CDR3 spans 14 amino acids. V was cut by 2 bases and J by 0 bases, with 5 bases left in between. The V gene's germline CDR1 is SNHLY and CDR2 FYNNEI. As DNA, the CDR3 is TGTGCCAGCAGTGAATTCTATAGCAATCAGCCCCAGCATTTT. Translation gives CASSEFYSNQPQHF.

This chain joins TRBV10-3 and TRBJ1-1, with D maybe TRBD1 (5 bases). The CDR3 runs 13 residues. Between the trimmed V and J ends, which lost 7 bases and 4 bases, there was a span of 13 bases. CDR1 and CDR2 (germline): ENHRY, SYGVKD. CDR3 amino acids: CAITLDIGTEAFF. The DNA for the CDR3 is TGTGCCATCACCTTGGACATCGGCACTGAAGCTTTCTTT.

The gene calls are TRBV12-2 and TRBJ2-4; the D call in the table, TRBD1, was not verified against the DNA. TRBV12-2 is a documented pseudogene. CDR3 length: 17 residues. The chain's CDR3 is CASRLPGTGRRGNIQYF. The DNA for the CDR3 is TGTGCAAGTCGCCTCCCCGGGACAGGGAGAAGGGGCAACATTCAGTACTTC.

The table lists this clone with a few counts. The CDR3 DNA reads TGTGCCAGCAGACCCCCACAGCAGGGGGAGGATAATGGCTACACCTTC. Protein product: CASRPPQQGEDNGYTF. The chain links TRBV6-4 to TRBJ1-2, with TRBD1 identical over 7 bases. The CDR3 consists of 16 residues. Germline CDR1 is MRHNA and CDR2 is SNTAGT. V dropped 6 bases and J dropped 6; count of bases not matched to a gene: 16.

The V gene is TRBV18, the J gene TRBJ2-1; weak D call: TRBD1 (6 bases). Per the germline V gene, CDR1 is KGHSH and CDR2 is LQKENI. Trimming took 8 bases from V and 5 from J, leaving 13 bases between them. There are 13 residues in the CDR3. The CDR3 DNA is TGTGCCAGCGCGGACAGCACCAACAATGAGCAGTTCTTC. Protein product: CASADSTNNEQFF.